These 21 T cell receptor beta chains were all obtained from the same sample, sequenced in a study of CD8 T cells in Susac syndrome. An input of about 0.5 to 1 ug of RNA was subjected to reverse transcription using random hexamers. TCRdb ran MiXCR on the immunoSEQ multiplex PCR reads and lists one entry per CDR3 protein. This table has 150,000 to 200,000 distinct CDR3 sequences, more than 90% appearing once. Sequencing was done on a sample of CD4+ T cells from PBMCs. These receptors were taken from a human donor in good health.

The chain employs TRBV20-1 and TRBJ2-7; 9 positions agree with TRBD1. The V gene end was trimmed by 5 bases and the J gene end by 6 bases; junction bases not matched to a gene: 8. Germline-derived CDR1 and CDR2 are DFQATT and SNEGSKA (reference sequence). The CDR3 consists of 13 residues. The CDR3 bases are TGCAGTGCTTTGGGACAGGGTACTTTCGAGCAGTACTTC. As protein: CSALGQGTFEQYF.

V is TRBV24-1 and J is TRBJ2-5; D is unresolved. V shed 3 bases and J shed 1 base, with 5 bases lying between them. Germline values: CDR1 KGHDR, CDR2 SFDVKD. There are 13 residues in the CDR3. The CDR3 region is CATSDPPQETQYF. CDR3 in DNA: TGTGCCACCAGTGATCCGCCCCAAGAGACCCAGTACTTC.

The chain carries TRBV7-9 and TRBJ2-1, with D perhaps TRBD1 (5 bases). Germline CDR1 SEHNR, CDR2 FQNEAQ (reference sequence). The CDR3 consists of 10 residues. The V gene lost 8 bases and the J gene lost 15 bases, with 14 bases spanning the gap. The CDR3 loop is CASGDTRGFF. The CDR3 DNA is TGTGCCAGCGGAGACACAAGGGGGTTCTTC.

This rearrangement joins TRBV14 to TRBJ1-2; no clear D. CDR1 is SGHDN, CDR2 FVKESK, per germline. This CDR3 contains 12 residues. V lost 0 bases and J 8 bases, leaving 7 bases between the germline ends. The CDR3 coding sequence is TGTGCCAGCAGCCAAGATCTTGTGGGCTACACCTTC. Its protein product is CASSQDLVGYTF.

The chain couples TRBV5-1 to TRBJ2-7, with 9 bases matching TRBD1. The V and J ends lost 4 bases and 0 bases, in that order; junction bases with no gene match: 2. The CDR3 runs to 14 residues. Germline lookup yields CDR1 SGHRS and CDR2 YFSETQ. As DNA, the CDR3 is TGCGCCAGCAGCGGGACAGGGCCCTCCTACGAGCAGTACTTC. It specifies CASSGTGPSYEQYF.

This chain links TRBV20-1 with TRBJ2-3; 10 nucleotides agree with TRBD2. The junction had 6 bases not matched to a gene; V was cut back by 1 base and J by 2 bases. Germline V gives CDR1 DFQATT, CDR2 SNEGSKA (reference sequence). The CDR3 consists of 16 residues. CDR3 amino acids: CSARGLAGEITDTQYF. In DNA, the CDR3 is TGCAGTGCTAGAGGCCTAGCGGGGGAAATCACAGATACGCAGTATTTT.

The chain uses TRBV9 and TRBJ2-1; 9 bases match TRBD1. Trimming at V came to 2 bases and at J to 2 bases, leaving 2 bases not matched to a gene. Germline values: CDR1 SGDLS, CDR2 YYNGEE. CDR3 size: 15 residues. CDR3 sequence (DNA): TGTGCCAGCAGCGTCGGGACAGGGACCTACAATGAGCAGTTCTTC. This sequence encodes CASSVGTGTYNEQFF.

The V call is TRBV20-1, the J call TRBJ1-6, with a possible D match to TRBD1 (6 bases). The CDR3 contains 16 residues. V lost 3 bases and J lost 9, with 21 bases in between. The germline V gene has CDR1 DFQATT and CDR2 SNEGSKA (reference sequence). CDR3 bases: TGCAGTGCTAGTTACCCAAGTCCGACAGGCCGTTCACCCCTCCACTTT. This encodes CSASYPSPTGRSPLHF.

V is TRBV2 and J is TRBJ1-5; tentative D call: TRBD1 (5 bases). Germline-derived CDR1 and CDR2 are SNHLY and FYNNEI. Deletions cut 4 bases from V and 5 bases from J, with 9 bases between. The CDR3 spans 13 residues. As DNA, the CDR3 is TGTGCCAGCAGTGGGGGGATGGATCAGCCCCAGCATTTT. Its translation is CASSGGMDQPQHF.

This clonotype was observed a single time. The rearrangement links TRBV30 to TRBJ2-3; 9 bases line up with TRBD2. The CDR3 is made up of 15 amino acids. The ends lost 2 bases at V and 0 bases at J; junction bases unmatched: 3. Germline V CDR1 and CDR2: GTSNPN, SVGIG (reference sequence). CDR3 bases: TGTGCCTGGAGTCGCGGGGGGGATAGCACAGATACGCAGTATTTT. Protein: CAWSRGGDSTDTQYF.

This chain joins TRBV7-2 and TRBJ2-1; 9 nucleotides line up with TRBD1. The V gene's germline CDR1 is SGHTA and CDR2 FQGNSA. The CDR3 length is 15 residues. V dropped 4 bases and J dropped 8; count of bases not matched to a gene: 9. The CDR3 is CASSSPGQGFHEQFF. CDR3 nucleotide sequence: TGTGCCAGCAGCTCCCCGGGACAGGGTTTCCATGAGCAGTTCTTC.

The table lists this clonotype with a count of one. The CDR3 protein is CASSYSGDNEQFF. CDR3 DNA sequence: TGTGCCAGCAGCTACAGCGGGGACAATGAGCAGTTCTTC. The chain uses TRBV7-2 and TRBJ2-1, with TRBD2 matching 7 bases. V shed 4 bases and J 5 bases; nucleotides not matched to a gene: 2. Germline V gene lookup returns CDR1 SGHTA and CDR2 FQGNSA. This CDR3 has 13 residues. The full variable domain, completed using reference TRBV7-2 and TRBJ2-1, is GAGVSQSPSNKVTEKGKDVELRCDPISGHTALYWYRQSLGQGLEFLIYFQGNSAPDKSGLPSDRFSAERTGGSVSTLTIQRTQQEDSAVYLCASSYSGDNEQFFGPGTRLTVL.

This chain joins TRBV12-3 or TRBV12-4 and TRBJ1-6; D gene unclear. V shed 4 bases and J shed 9 bases, with 7 bases lying between them. The CDR3 has 12 residues. As DNA, the CDR3 is TGTGCCAGCAGTTACCCTAGTTCACCCCTCCACTTT. Its translation: CASSYPSSPLHF.

The rearrangement joins TRBV3-1 to TRBJ1-2, with D tentatively TRBD1 (5 bases). The CDR3 consists of 14 residues. Germline CDR1 is LGHDT and CDR2 is YNNKEL (reference sequence). Trimming pared 1 base from V and 2 bases from J, leaving 8 bases between. CDR3 protein: CASSQGQSNYGYTF. CDR3 DNA sequence: TGTGCCAGCAGCCAAGGACAGTCAAACTATGGCTACACCTTC. Filled out from reference TRBV3-1 and TRBJ1-2, the complete variable domain reads DTAVSQTPKYLVTQMGNDKSIKCEQNLGHDTMYWYKQDSKKFLKIMFSYNNKELIINETVPNRFSPKSPDKAHLNLHINSLELGDSAVYFCASSQGQSNYGYTFGSGTRLTVV.

The chain recombines TRBV27 with TRBJ2-7; 8 positions match TRBD1. The V gene's germline CDR1 is MNHEY and CDR2 SMNVEV (reference sequence). The CDR3 is 14 residues long. Trimming at V came to 5 bases and at J to 4 bases, leaving 7 bases not matched to a gene. CDR3 DNA: TGTGCCAGCAGTCAACGCGGACAGGGTTACGAGCAGTACTTC. Encoded protein: CASSQRGQGYEQYF.

V is TRBV24-1 and J is TRBJ2-7, with a tentative D call TRBD2 (6 bases). The CDR3 has 16 amino acids. Between the trimmed V and J ends, which lost 2 bases and 6 bases, there was a span of 19 bases. Germline V gene sequence: CDR1 KGHDR, CDR2 SFDVKD. For the CDR3, the DNA is TGTGCCACCAGTGATTGGGAGGAGAAATCCGTCGGCGAGCAGTACTTC. As protein: CATSDWEEKSVGEQYF.

V gene TRBV27 combines with J gene TRBJ1-1, with D tentatively TRBD1 (6 bases). Germline lookup yields CDR1 MNHEY and CDR2 SMNVEV (reference sequence). This CDR3 spans 15 amino acids. Between the trimmed V and J ends, which lost 3 bases and 1 base, there was a span of 12 bases. CDR3 loop: CASSLGGAKNTEAFF. The CDR3 nucleotides read TGTGCCAGCAGTTTGGGGGGGGCCAAGAACACTGAAGCTTTCTTT.

This rearrangement joins TRBV2 to TRBJ2-2; no reliable D call. Germline V gives CDR1 SNHLY, CDR2 FYNNEI. V was cut by 1 base and J by 6 bases, with 6 bases left in between. The CDR3 is made up of 13 amino acids. The DNA of the CDR3 is TGTGCCAGCAGTGAAGTGGCGTCCGGGGAGCTGTTTTTT. This gives the protein CASSEVASGELFF.

J is TRBJ2-1 and V is TRBV9; 7 bases are a match to TRBD1. The germline V gene has CDR1 SGDLS and CDR2 YYNGEE. The CDR3 totals 13 residues. After removal of 5 bases from V and 8 bases from J, the junction contained 7 bases not matched to a gene. The CDR3 sequence is CASSEQGHDEQFF. CDR3 DNA: TGTGCCAGCAGTGAACAGGGGCACGATGAGCAGTTCTTC.

The J gene is TRBJ2-3, the V gene TRBV20-1; D possibly corresponds to TRBD2 (5 bases). Per germline, CDR1 DFQATT and CDR2 SNEGSKA (reference sequence). This CDR3 is built from 12 residues. Trimming left V 6 bases short and J 6 bases short, with 13 bases between. The CDR3 DNA reads as TGCAGTGCCCCTGTCCCGGGGGATACGCAGTATTTT. This encodes CSAPVPGDTQYF.

This sequence joins TRBV20-1 and TRBJ2-1; no reliable D call. Trimming took 0 bases from V and 9 from J, leaving 12 bases between them. The germline V gene has CDR1 DFQATT and CDR2 SNEGSKA (reference sequence). The CDR3 is 13 amino acids. The CDR3 DNA is TGCAGTGCTAGAGATCCTCTCATGGGTGAGCAGTTCTTC. This codes for CSARDPLMGEQFF.